This section outlines one T cell receptor beta chain sequence together with its context. Its specificity is not known. PCR used 60 Vbeta primers and 13 Jbeta primers. Assay: immunoSEQ multiplex PCR; the TCRdb copy retains only in-frame clones and omits some. The sample consists of approximately 93,000 clones, about four fifths of them appearing once. The data originate from a study of cytomegalovirus exposure and HLA in healthy donors. Study findings and constraints: CMV serostatus was the sole immune exposure data available. As was reported, the HLA-A and HLA-B alleles of most subjects were accurately predicted from TCR beta sequences.

Germline CDR1 reads LNHDA; CDR2 reads SQIVND (reference sequence). J lost 4 bases, V lost 7 bases, and 9 bases had no gene match. The CDR3 sequence is 15 residues long. The chain couples TRBV19 to TRBJ2-3; 9 bases align to TRBD1. This TCR was recovered from a woman between 40 and 55 years old in good health and CMV-seronegative. Specimen: PBMCs. CDR3 DNA: TGTGCCAGTACCGTGGGACAGGGCGGGGCAGATACGCAGTATTTT. This encodes CASTVGQGGADTQYF.